This T cell receptor beta chain was retrieved from a study of regulatory T cells in long-lasting Graves disease. The time point here: newly diagnosed GD, antithyroid drugs for less than 3 months. PBMC RNA served as the TCR library source. This clonotype was recorded only once. Germline V gene lookup returns CDR1 MNHEY and CDR2 SVGEGT. This CDR3 is 14 amino acids long. V shed 0 bases, J shed 9 bases, and the junction held 4 bases outside the gene matches. To make TCR beta libraries, researchers used iRepertoire HTBI primers and Arm-PCR of CDR3 regions. TCRdb independently ran MiXCR on the multiplex PCR reads; one entry per CDR3 protein. The repertoire holds roughly 610,000 distinct CDR3 sequences, with 15% to 20% as singletons. These data were likewise used in another study, on T cells in Graves' hyperthyroidism and ophthalmopathy.

The starting material was peripheral blood mononuclear cells (PBMCs), obtained at new diagnosis, from a patient treated with antithyroid drugs. This receptor was taken from a woman under 40 with Graves disease. This sequence joins TRBV6-2 or TRBV6-3 and TRBJ2-3; 9 nucleotides align to TRBD2. The CDR3 bases are TGTGCCAGCAGTTACTCGCTAGCGGGGTGGACGCAGTATTTT. It yields the protein CASSYSLAGWTQYF.